The present TCR beta chain was sequenced within a study of shared clonotypes between healthy human individuals. Study summary: Each donor's CD8 memory used one plate, CD8 naive two, each CD4 subset three.

CD45RA-negative memory and CD45RA+ naive subsets were split from the CD4+ cells. The input for sorted-subset replicate PCRs was 200 to 250 ng DNA, 30,000 or so T cell genomes. Some clones are missing from TCRdb's copy, which holds only in-frame ones; the method was immunoSEQ multiplex PCR. The data hold some 1 million clones, with around 75% observed a single time. Overall study findings and caveats: Generation probabilities of non-shared clonotypes were lower (relative to those shared by all four donors).

Looked up from germline, CDR1 is SGHRS and CDR2 is YFSETQ. This CDR3 region has 15 residues. V lost 0 bases and J 1 base, leaving 10 bases between the germline ends. With respect to this clone: The antigen is undetermined.

This chain uses TRBV5-1 with TRBJ1-1; D not resolved. The sequence was collected from a man younger than 30 in good health. What was sequenced was memory CD4+ T cells sorted from blood. As for subset: CD45RA-negative fraction. This CDR3 reads CASSLEVIGNTEAFF. CDR3 sequence (DNA): TGCGCCAGCAGCTTGGAGGTTATCGGGAACACTGAAGCTTTCTTT.